The 20 T cell receptor beta chains below all came from one sample that was sequenced in a study of human T cells and chemical hapten exposure. In TCRdb, the RACE reads were re-called with MiXCR into one record per CDR3 protein. The sample carries about 360,000 distinct CDR3 sequences, roughly 5% recorded once. Described time point: patch test 1, 2 weeks after DPC sensitization. Documented treatment: therapeutic diphenylcyclopropenone sensitization with weekly scalp DPC. This sample comprised whole blood, obtained in connection with sensitization to the hapten diphenylcyclopropenone (DPC). These receptors all come from a woman between 50 and 59 years old with alopecia areata. Some clones in this sample may be carry-over from other donors' samples.

The gene calls are TRBV7-2 and TRBJ2-6; D gene uncertain. V was pared by 2 bases and J by 0 bases, with 8 bases between. The CDR3 is 16 residues long. The germline V gene has CDR1 SGHTA and CDR2 FQGNSA. The CDR3 coding sequence is TGTGCCAGCAGCTTATACCAGAGCTCTGGGGCCAACGTCCTGACTTTC. Its protein product is CASSLYQSSGANVLTF.

This clonotype was seen many times. The chain recombines TRBV20-1 with TRBJ1-2, with 7 bases that match TRBD1. Germline loops: CDR1 DFQATT, CDR2 SNEGSKA (reference sequence). This CDR3 has 13 residues. The V segment lost 6 bases and the J segment 4 bases; nucleotides outside the gene matches: 8. The CDR3 protein is CSAHRGAGYGYTF. The CDR3 DNA sequence: TGCAGTGCCCACAGGGGAGCGGGCTATGGCTACACCTTC.

This clonotype was detected ten times or more. The chain links TRBV2 to TRBJ1-4, with D maybe TRBD1 (5 bases). Germline values: CDR1 SNHLY, CDR2 FYNNEI. The CDR3 covers 14 residues. The V end was cut by 6 bases, the J end by 6 bases, with 14 bases between. Here the CDR3 DNA reads TGTGCCAGCAGACGGGACTTGTGGGATGAAAAACTGTTTTTT. It yields the protein CASRRDLWDEKLFF.

In this sample, this clonotype turned up many times. This chain connects TRBV12-3 or TRBV12-4 to TRBJ1-1, with a possible D match to TRBD1 (5 bases). The CDR3 spans 13 residues. Trimming removed 6 bases at V and 5 bases at J, with 13 bases between. This CDR3 is CASSGGGRTEAFF. The DNA of the CDR3 is TGTGCCAGCAGCGGGGGAGGAAGGACTGAAGCTTTCTTT.

V and J are TRBV24-1 and TRBJ2-3; D remains ambiguous. In germline, CDR1 is KGHDR, CDR2 SFDVKD. V was trimmed by 1 base and J by 6 bases, leaving 7 bases between them. CDR3 length: 13 residues. The CDR3 DNA reads as TGTGCCACCAGTGATTTTGCAGAGGATACGCAGTATTTT. Its translation: CATSDFAEDTQYF.

This chain connects TRBV14 to TRBJ1-1; D is undetermined. V dropped 1 base and J dropped 0 bases, with 12 bases sitting between them. Germline loops: CDR1 SGHDN, CDR2 FVKESK. This CDR3 contains 16 residues. The CDR3 DNA sequence: TGTGCCAGCAGCCAAGGACCAGGCAGTTTGAACACTGAAGCTTTCTTT. It codes for CASSQGPGSLNTEAFF.

With regard to this clonotype: A read error may explain this, as a much larger clone is one base away. The chain carries TRBV29-1 and TRBJ1-1; D unclear. This CDR3 is built from 13 residues. Looked up from germline, CDR1 is SQVTM and CDR2 is ANQGSEA. Trimming stripped 7 bases from V and 4 bases from J, with 16 bases between. CDR3 coding DNA: TGCAGCGGTACAGTGGCCCGGGGCACTGAAGCTTTCTTT. This sequence encodes CSGTVARGTEAFF.

This clonotype was found many times. The chain is built from TRBV18 and TRBJ2-3; D remains ambiguous. Trimming removed 2 bases from V and 2 bases from J, with 14 bases in between. The germline V gene has CDR1 KGHSH and CDR2 LQKENI. The CDR3 sequence is 16 residues long. This CDR3 reads CASSPGLTTDTDTQYF. CDR3 bases: TGTGCCAGCTCACCAGGCTTGACAACCGACACAGATACGCAGTATTTT.

This clonotype was seen repeatedly, ten times or more. The chain is built from TRBV7-6 and TRBJ2-1; 12 nucleotides agree with TRBD2. The CDR3 length is 16 residues. The V segment lost 4 bases and the J segment 5 bases; nucleotides outside the gene matches: 6. Germline loops: CDR1 SGHVS, CDR2 FNYEAQ. The CDR3, as DNA: TGTGCCAGCAGCTCTCCCGGACTAGCGGGGAACAATGAGCAGTTCTTC. It codes for CASSSPGLAGNNEQFF.

This clonotype was counted many times. The CDR3 loop reads CASSAPRSGDTQYF. Written as DNA, the CDR3 is TGTGCCAGCAGTGCCCCTAGAAGTGGTGATACGCAGTATTTT. This sequence joins TRBV2 and TRBJ2-3, with D unclear. Germline assignment: CDR1 SNHLY and CDR2 FYNNEI. V was shortened by 4 bases and J by 6 bases, with 14 bases between the two germline ends. The CDR3 runs to 14 residues. Drawing the rest from reference TRBV2 and TRBJ2-3, the complete variable domain is EPEVTQTPSHQVTQMGQEVILRCVPISNHLYFYWYRQILGQKVEFLVSFYNNEISEKSEIFDDQFSVERPDGSNFTLKIRSTKLEDSAMYFCASSAPRSGDTQYFGPGTRLTVL.

This clonotype was detected ten times or more. V and J are TRBV29-1 and TRBJ1-1; TRBD1 matches 8 bases. There are 14 residues in the CDR3. The germline gives CDR1 SQVTM, CDR2 ANQGSEA. Germline trimming cut 1 base from V and 2 bases from J; bases unmatched to any gene: 3. The DNA for the CDR3 is TGCAGCGTTGAAGGGACAGGGATTAACACTGAAGCTTTCTTT. This codes for CSVEGTGINTEAFF.

The chain uses TRBV4-2 and TRBJ2-1, with D unresolved. Germline V lookup: CDR1 LGHNA, CDR2 YNFKEQ. The CDR3 has 14 amino acids. V shed 0 bases and J shed 10 bases, with 13 bases lying between them. The DNA for the CDR3 is TGTGCCAGCAGCCAAGATAGTACGGGTGCGGAGCAGTTCTTC. This translates into CASSQDSTGAEQFF.

At least ten counts were recorded for this clonotype. The chain employs TRBV9 and TRBJ1-5; D unresolved. Trimming removed 0 bases at V and 5 bases at J, with 6 bases between. Germline CDR1 is SGDLS and CDR2 is YYNGEE. This CDR3 has 13 amino acids. The CDR3 nucleotides are TGTGCCAGCAGCGTAGACGGAGATCAGCCCCAGCATTTT. Translating it yields CASSVDGDQPQHF.

Regarding this clonotype: The germline gene is not matched at one end of the junction; a read error may be the cause. The chain recombines TRBV30 with TRBJ1-1; D gene unclear. The CDR3 length is 11 residues. Germline assignment: CDR1 GTSNPN and CDR2 SVGIG (reference sequence). The CDR3 region has the DNA TGTACCTGGAGTGTACTTGCGGGAGCTTTCTTT. Its translation: CTWSVLAGAFF.

This clonotype has ten or more counts. The germline gene is not matched at one end of the junction; a read error may be the cause. J is TRBJ2-5 and V is TRBV20-1; no definite D call. CDR3 length equals 11 residues. Germline CDR1 and CDR2: DFQATT and SNEGSKA (reference sequence). This chain's CDR3 is CSARDGETQYF. The DNA for the CDR3 is TGCAGTGCTCGAGACGGAGAGACCCAGTACTTC.

This clonotype was recorded many times. The chain is built from TRBV2 and TRBJ2-1; D gene ambiguous. CDR3 length: 13 residues. Germline lookup yields CDR1 SNHLY and CDR2 FYNNEI. The ends were cut back, 6 bases at V and 0 bases at J, with 6 bases in the middle. CDR3 sequence reads: CASRLSSYNEQFF. CDR3 coding DNA: TGTGCCAGCAGATTGAGCTCCTACAATGAGCAGTTCTTC.

This clonotype was detected only a few times. The chain carries TRBV14 and TRBJ1-5, with D maybe TRBD1 (5 bases). The CDR3 runs 13 residues. V was shortened by 5 bases and J by 5 bases, with 10 bases between the two germline ends. In germline, CDR1 is SGHDN, CDR2 FVKESK. The CDR3: CASSIRDHQPQHF. The CDR3 region has the DNA TGTGCCAGCAGCATCAGGGACCATCAGCCCCAGCATTTT.

This clonotype was counted ten times or more. The chain joins TRBV9 to TRBJ1-2, with no clear D. This CDR3 is 16 amino acids long. Germline assignment: CDR1 SGDLS and CDR2 YYNGEE. Deletions cut 0 bases from V and 5 bases from J, with 17 bases between. The CDR3 DNA reads as TGTGCCAGCAGCGTAGTAGACGGGCCCTCGGGGTATGGCTACACCTTC. Residues: CASSVVDGPSGYGYTF.

This clonotype appeared a few times. V usage is TRBV12-3 or TRBV12-4 and J usage is TRBJ2-7; TRBD1 aligns across 8 bases. This CDR3 has 15 amino acids. Losses at the gene ends were 6 bases for V and 1 base for J; bases not matched to a gene: 8. DNA for the CDR3: TGTGCCAGCAGCAGCCGACAGGGGAGGTCCTACGAGCAGTACTTC. As protein: CASSSRQGRSYEQYF.

The chain has TRBV29-1 and TRBJ1-1; D call uncertain. CDR1 and CDR2 from the germline V gene are SQVTM and ANQGSEA. The CDR3 has 12 amino acids. Trimming stripped 5 bases from V and 0 bases from J, with 7 bases between. CDR3 sequence reads: CSVKTMNTEAFF. The CDR3 nucleotides read TGCAGCGTTAAGACAATGAACACTGAAGCTTTCTTT.